Below are 23 T cell receptor beta chains sequenced from a single sample in a study of regulatory T cells in long-lasting Graves disease. The TCR beta library used iRepertoire HTBI primers with Arm-PCR amplification of CDR3. TCRdb called the multiplex PCR reads again in MiXCR, with one record for every CDR3 protein. This sample carries about 370,000 distinct CDR3 sequences, 15% to 19% of them seen once, and the ten largest clones take around a fifth. Time point described: newly diagnosed GD, antithyroid drugs for less than 3 months. RNA extracted from PBMCs served as the sequencing template. Sequenced here: peripheral blood mononuclear cells (PBMCs), sampled at new diagnosis, from a patient treated with antithyroid drugs. The source of these receptors is a female donor with Graves disease.

In this sample, this clonotype turned up many times. This sequence joins TRBV5-5 and TRBJ1-1; D ambiguous. Germline V lookup: CDR1 SGHKS, CDR2 YYEKEE (reference sequence). The germline V and J ends were trimmed by 2 bases and 5 bases, with 10 bases remaining between them. The CDR3 consists of 13 residues. The CDR3 loop reads CASSFYGDTEAFF. CDR3 nucleotides: TGTGCCAGCAGCTTCTATGGGGATACTGAAGCTTTCTTT.

The V gene is TRBV9, the J gene TRBJ2-1; the D gene could be TRBD1 or TRBD2 (5 bases each). The better agreement between TRBJ2-3 and the DNA end casts doubt on the J call. The CDR3 has 15 residues. Germline values: CDR1 SGDLS, CDR2 YYNGEE. The CDR3 region is CASSEDTGGWDTQYF. DNA for the CDR3: TGTGCCAGCAGCGAAGATACTGGGGGATGGGATACGCAGTATTTT.

This clonotype was recorded many times. The chain uses TRBV11-1 and TRBJ2-4; TRBD2 is a possible D gene (6 bases). The germline gives CDR1 SGHAT, CDR2 FQDESV (reference sequence). The CDR3 contains 18 residues. Deletions cut 4 bases from V and 0 bases from J, with 19 bases between. For the CDR3, the DNA is TGTGCCAGCAGCTATGAAACCGGGACTGGGCTAGCCAAAAACATTCAGTACTTC. Translated: CASSYETGTGLAKNIQYF.

There are many counts of this clonotype. The chain joins TRBV20-1 to TRBJ2-3; no reliable D call. The CDR3 loop spans 13 amino acids. Trimming took 2 bases from V and 5 from J, leaving 11 bases between them. In germline, CDR1 is DFQATT, CDR2 SNEGSKA (reference sequence). CDR3 protein: CSARLRNRDTQYF. The DNA of the CDR3 is TGCAGTGCTAGACTTCGGAATCGAGATACGCAGTATTTT.

CDR3 DNA: TGTGCCACCAGCAGAGGTTTGACAGAGCAGTTCTTC. It yields the protein CATSRGLTEQFF. J is TRBJ2-1 and V is TRBV15; D ambiguous. In germline, CDR1 is LNHNV, CDR2 YYDKDF (reference sequence). This CDR3 is 12 amino acids long. V was clipped by 1 base and J by 10 bases, with 8 bases between them. Filled out from reference TRBV15 and TRBJ2-1, the complete variable domain reads DAMVIQNPRYQVTQFGKPVTLSCSQTLNHNVMYWYQQKSSQAPKLLFHYYDKDFNNEADTPDNFQSRRPNTSFCFLDIRSPGLGDTAMYLCATSRGLTEQFFGPGTRLTVL.

This clonotype appeared a few times. This sequence joins TRBV7-4 and TRBJ2-3, with 14 bases aligning to TRBD2. CDR3 length: 16 residues. Germline assignment: CDR1 SGHVT and CDR2 SQSDAQ. Trimming removed 7 bases from V and 4 bases from J; junction bases left unmatched: 7. The CDR3 DNA sequence: TGTGCCAGCACCGGGACTAGCGGGAGAGGAGCAGATACGCAGTATTTT. This encodes CASTGTSGRGADTQYF.

This clonotype was seen repeatedly, ten times or more. The chain joins TRBV6-2 or TRBV6-3 to TRBJ2-1; a weak D match, TRBD2 (9 bases). The CDR3 has 16 amino acids. V lost 8 bases to trimming and J lost 4 bases, with 21 bases between them. Germline V gives CDR1 MNHEY, CDR2 SVGEGT. The DNA for the CDR3 is TGTGCCAGCGACAGGGGAACCCTAGCGGGGTACAATGAGCAGTTCTTC. Translation gives CASDRGTLAGYNEQFF.

This clonotype appeared many times. The CDR3 DNA sequence: TGTGCCAGTAGTGGGACAGGGCCCAACTTCTACAATGAGCAGTTCTTC. Amino acids: CASSGTGPNFYNEQFF. V gene TRBV19 combines with J gene TRBJ2-1; 9 bases map to TRBD1. The CDR3 spans 16 residues. V lost 5 bases, J lost 3 bases, and 8 bases stayed unmatched. CDR1 and CDR2 from the germline V gene are LNHDA and SQIVND (reference sequence).

This clonotype was found many times. A junction boundary mismatches the germline segment, possibly from a read error. This rearrangement joins TRBV12-3 or TRBV12-4 to TRBJ1-5, with 8 positions matching TRBD1. This CDR3 is 15 amino acids long. The CDR3 DNA follows: TGTGCCAGCAGCTTAGCAGGGGGCAGCAATCAGCCCCAGCATTTT. Protein sequence: CASSLAGGSNQPQHF.

This clonotype has ten or more counts. The rearrangement links TRBV15 to TRBJ2-3, with D maybe TRBD2 (6 bases). Germline V gives CDR1 LNHNV, CDR2 YYDKDF (reference sequence). This CDR3 is 14 amino acids long. The germline V and J ends were trimmed by 1 base and 6 bases, with 11 bases remaining between them. In nucleotides, the CDR3 is TGTGCCACCAGCAGAGTGACTAGGTCGGATACGCAGTATTTT. Translation gives CATSRVTRSDTQYF.

This clonotype was counted many times. The rearrangement joins TRBV7-2 to TRBJ2-5; 7 bases match TRBD2. Germline CDR1 is SGHTA and CDR2 is FQGNSA. The CDR3 runs to 15 residues. V shed 5 bases, J shed 3 bases, and the junction held 9 bases outside the gene matches. CDR3 protein: CASSRRVGGEETQYF. In nucleotides, the CDR3 is TGTGCCAGCAGCCGAAGGGTGGGGGGGGAAGAGACCCAGTACTTC.

This clonotype was recorded a few times. The chain couples TRBV5-1 to TRBJ2-5; no reliable D call. V shed 5 bases and J shed 0 bases, with 8 bases lying between them. Germline V gene sequence: CDR1 SGHRS, CDR2 YFSETQ. This CDR3 has 13 residues. The CDR3 protein is CASSRYDQETQYF. The CDR3 DNA sequence: TGCGCCAGCAGTCGTTACGACCAAGAGACCCAGTACTTC.

Many counts were recorded for this clonotype. This chain joins TRBV6-1 and TRBJ2-2; D might be TRBD2 (6 bases). The CDR3 loop spans 16 amino acids. Germline CDR1 is MNHNS and CDR2 is SASEGT. Trimming pared 6 bases from V and 4 bases from J, leaving 18 bases between. CDR3 in amino acids: CASRNGGGMGTGELFF. The CDR3 DNA sequence: TGTGCCAGCAGGAATGGAGGCGGGATGGGCACCGGGGAGCTGTTTTTT.

As regards this clonotype: With a far larger clone one base away, a read error is the likely cause. This rearrangement joins TRBV7-9 to TRBJ2-7, with 11 bases that match TRBD1. Germline CDR1 is SEHNR and CDR2 is FQNEAQ (reference sequence). The CDR3 has 14 amino acids. As DNA, the CDR3 is TGTGTCAGCAGCTCCCGGGACAGGGGGAACGAGCAGTACTTC. It codes for CVSSSRDRGNEQYF.

In this sample, this clonotype turned up many times. J is TRBJ2-3 and V is TRBV29-1; 8 nucleotides align to TRBD2. CDR1 is SQVTM and CDR2 is ANQGSEA in the germline V gene. The CDR3 runs to 13 residues. V shed 7 bases, J shed 2 bases, and the junction held 5 bases outside the gene matches. CDR3 region: CSAYSGNTDTQYF. The CDR3, as DNA: TGCAGCGCCTATAGCGGGAACACAGATACGCAGTATTTT.

This clonotype was counted between two and nine times. The chain carries TRBV28 and TRBJ2-7; 11 bases are a match to TRBD1. This CDR3 has 14 residues. Germline V lookup: CDR1 MDHEN, CDR2 SYDVKM. Germline trimming cut 5 bases from V and 5 bases from J; bases unmatched to any gene: 5. The CDR3 bases are TGTGCCAGCAGTACCCGGGACAGGGGGGACGAGCAGTACTTC. Protein: CASSTRDRGDEQYF. The full variable domain, its missing parts supplied by reference TRBV28 and TRBJ2-7, is DVKVTQSSRYLVKRTGEKVFLECVQDMDHENMFWYRQDPGLGLRLIYFSYDVKMKEKGDIPEGYSVSREKKERFSLILESASTNQTSMYLCASSTRDRGDEQYFGPGTRLTVT.

This clonotype was seen ten or more times. The chain is built from TRBV9 and TRBJ1-5; 7 bases are a match to TRBD1. The CDR3 extends over 15 amino acids. V trimming: 3 bases; J trimming: 3 bases; junction bases outside the gene matches: 6. The germline V gene encodes CDR1 SGDLS and CDR2 YYNGEE. The CDR3 loop is CASSGADRFNQPQHF. Written as DNA, the CDR3 is TGTGCCAGCAGCGGGGCGGACAGGTTCAATCAGCCCCAGCATTTT.

The sample holds a few counts of this clonotype. This clone may be a read error of a much larger clone one base away. The chain recombines TRBV6-6 with TRBJ1-2; unclear D gene. CDR1 MNHNY and CDR2 SVGAGI come from the germline V gene (reference sequence). The V gene lost 0 bases and the J gene lost 6 bases, with 8 bases spanning the gap. The CDR3 is 13 amino acids. The CDR3 DNA follows: TGTGCCAGCAGTTACTCGATGGACGATGGCTACACCTTC. It specifies CASSYSMDDGYTF.

The J gene is TRBJ2-2, the V gene TRBV5-1; 10 bases fit TRBD2. Germline lookup yields CDR1 SGHRS and CDR2 YFSETQ. There are 16 residues in the CDR3. V lost 0 bases to trimming and J lost 7 bases; unmatched junction nucleotides: 6. CDR3 in amino acids: CASSLELAGSDGELFF. Written as DNA, the CDR3 is TGCGCCAGCAGCTTGGAACTAGCGGGGTCTGACGGGGAGCTGTTTTTT.

This clonotype was seen a handful of times. The chain joins TRBV15 to TRBJ2-1; TRBD2 matches 8 bases. Germline CDR1 and CDR2: LNHNV and YYDKDF (reference sequence). The CDR3 covers 15 residues. After removal of 5 bases from V and 7 bases from J, the junction contained 10 bases not matched to a gene. CDR3 sequence: CATSSYSGVYNEQFF. The CDR3 nucleotides read TGTGCCACCAGCTCGTATAGCGGGGTATATAATGAGCAGTTCTTC.

This clonotype was observed many times. CDR3 DNA: TGCAGTGCTCGCCGGGACAGGGGTTTTCAGCCCCAGCATTTT. It codes for CSARRDRGFQPQHF. This rearrangement joins TRBV20-1 to TRBJ1-5, with 10 bases fitting TRBD1. V trimming: 5 bases; J trimming: 6 bases; junction bases outside the gene matches: 7. CDR3 length: 14 residues. The germline V gene encodes CDR1 DFQATT and CDR2 SNEGSKA (reference sequence).

V gene TRBV27 combines with J gene TRBJ1-2; D gene ambiguous. The CDR3 is 17 residues long. Trimming cost V 5 bases and J 6 bases, with 25 bases left between them. The germline gives CDR1 MNHEY, CDR2 SMNVEV (reference sequence). The CDR3 sequence: CASSDPVAGLVDHGYTF. The CDR3 DNA is TGTGCCAGCAGTGATCCAGTAGCGGGCTTGGTGGACCATGGCTACACCTTC.

V is TRBV4-1 and J is TRBJ1-1, with TRBD1 as a possible D gene (6 bases). Germline CDR1 is MGHRA and CDR2 is YSYEKL. This CDR3 spans 15 amino acids. V lost 3 bases to trimming and J lost 4 bases, with 15 bases between them. CDR3 sequence (DNA): TGCGCCAGCAGCCACCTAACACAGGGCGGCACTGAAGCTTTCTTT. Amino acid sequence: CASSHLTQGGTEAFF.